A selection of T cell receptor beta chains follows, all from one sample in a study of early T cells in non-severe SARS-CoV-2 infection. Each CDR3 protein is one row after TCRdb ran MiXCR on the 5' RACE reads. The repertoire includes tens of thousands of distinct CDR3 sequences, roughly 9% of them detected once, and 3.9% sits in the top ten. The specimen comprised whole blood, sampled at baseline. The receptors shown here come from an adult who was a healthcare worker with PCR-confirmed SARS-CoV-2 infection or an uninfected control (not recorded which). Each CDR3 is given with its conserved first and last residue. D genes are given only for firm matches. Some rows have no size entry. The others give once, few or many, or a class for an expanded clone.

abundance	d_gene	v_gene	j_gene	CDR3aa	CDR3nt
few	-	TRBV11-2	TRBJ1-1	CASSLSRTEGTEAFF	TGTGCCAGCAGCTTATCTCGGACCGAAGGGACTGAAGCTTTCTTT
few	TRBD2	TRBV7-8	TRBJ2-1	CASIRSGTTDNEQFF	TGTGCCAGCATCCGGTCCGGGACTACGGACAATGAGCAGTTCTTC
many	TRBD2	TRBV6-1	TRBJ2-7	CASSARSGGSYEQYF	TGTGCCAGCAGTGCGAGATCGGGAGGTTCCTACGAGCAGTACTTC
many	-	TRBV6-2/TRBV6-3	TRBJ2-1	CASRQDDLLYNEQFF	TGTGCCAGCAGACAGGACGACCTCCTCTACAATGAGCAGTTCTTC
many	-	TRBV7-2	TRBJ1-2	CASSPTGGIVYGYTF	TGTGCCAGCAGCCCAACTGGGGGGATAGTCTATGGCTACACCTTC
few	-	TRBV11-2	TRBJ2-7	CASSLSEPSSEGHEQYF	TGTGCCAGCAGCTTGTCGGAGCCGAGCTCGGAGGGCCACGAGCAGTACTTC
-	TRBD2	TRBV13	TRBJ2-7	CASSASLAGLEEQYF	TGTGCCAGCAGCGCCTCCCTAGCGGGATTAGAGGAGCAGTACTTC
few	-	TRBV7-6	TRBJ2-1	CASSLALDNEQFF	TGTGCCAGCAGCTTAGCGCTGGACAATGAGCAGTTCTTC
many	-	TRBV7-9	TRBJ2-7	CASSPKGKSLGEQYF	TGTGCCAGCAGCCCCAAAGGGAAGTCCCTGGGCGAGCAGTACTTC
few	-	TRBV30	TRBJ1-4	CAWSRGSGKLFF	TGTGCCTGGAGCCGGGGCTCAGGGAAACTGTTTTTT
-	-	TRBV2	TRBJ2-7	CASNSDGSYEQYF	TGTGCCAGCAATTCAGACGGATCCTACGAGCAGTACTTC
-	-	TRBV11-2	TRBJ2-6	CASSQGTLSGANVLTF	TGTGCCAGCAGCCAGGGTACCCTCTCTGGGGCCAACGTCCTGACTTTC
-	-	TRBV10-3	TRBJ1-3	CAISSSGNTIYF	TGTGCCATCTCCTCCTCTGGAAACACCATATATTTT
few	TRBD1	TRBV4-2	TRBJ2-2	CASSQEGQGADTGELFF	TGTGCCAGCAGCCAAGAGGGACAGGGGGCAGACACCGGGGAGCTGTTTTTT
many	-	TRBV7-6	TRBJ1-4	CASSLEAEGEKLFF	TGTGCCAGCAGCTTAGAGGCTGAGGGTGAAAAACTGTTTTTT
few	-	TRBV19	TRBJ2-1	CASSTGAVRNEQFF	TGTGCCAGTAGTACCGGGGCGGTGAGGAATGAGCAGTTCTTC
many	-	TRBV19	TRBJ2-2	CASTWANTGELFF	TGTGCCTCGACATGGGCGAACACCGGGGAGCTGTTTTTT
-	-	TRBV7-9	TRBJ1-6	CASSLGGLDSPLHF	TGTGCCAGCAGCCTTGGGGGGCTCGATTCACCCCTCCACTTT
medium-sized	-	TRBV5-1	TRBJ1-2	CASSLGPSKNYGYTF	TGCGCCAGCAGCTTGGGGCCCTCGAAAAACTATGGCTACACCTTC
few	-	TRBV28	TRBJ1-2	CASSSGQNYGYTF	TGTGCCAGCAGTTCCGGACAAAACTATGGCTACACCTTC
many	TRBD2	TRBV4-1	TRBJ2-1	CASSQGEGLAGVGEQFF	TGCGCCAGCAGCCAAGGTGAAGGACTAGCGGGAGTGGGTGAGCAGTTCTTC
few	-	TRBV5-1	TRBJ1-5	CASSAGEGPQHF	TGCGCCAGCAGCGCGGGAGAGGGGCCCCAGCATTTT